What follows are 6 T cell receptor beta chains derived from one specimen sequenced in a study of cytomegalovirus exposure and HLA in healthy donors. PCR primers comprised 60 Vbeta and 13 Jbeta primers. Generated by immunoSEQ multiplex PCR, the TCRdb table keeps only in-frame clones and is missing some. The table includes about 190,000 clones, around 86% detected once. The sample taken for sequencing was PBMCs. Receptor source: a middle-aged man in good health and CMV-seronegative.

The CDR3 DNA reads TGTGCCAGTAGTCCAACAGGGGCTAGCACAGATACGCAGTATTTT. Protein product: CASSPTGASTDTQYF. The chain carries TRBV19 and TRBJ2-3, with TRBD1 matching 7 bases. The CDR3 length is 15 residues. V was pared by 5 bases and J by 0 bases, with 5 bases of the junction left unmatched. Germline-derived CDR1 and CDR2 are LNHDA and SQIVND (reference sequence).

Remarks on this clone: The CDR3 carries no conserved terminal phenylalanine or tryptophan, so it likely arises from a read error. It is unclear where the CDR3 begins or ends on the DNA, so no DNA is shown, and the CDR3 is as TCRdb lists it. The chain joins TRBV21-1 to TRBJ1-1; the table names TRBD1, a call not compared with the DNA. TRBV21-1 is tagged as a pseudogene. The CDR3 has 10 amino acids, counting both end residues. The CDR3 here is CASTLTGPRI.

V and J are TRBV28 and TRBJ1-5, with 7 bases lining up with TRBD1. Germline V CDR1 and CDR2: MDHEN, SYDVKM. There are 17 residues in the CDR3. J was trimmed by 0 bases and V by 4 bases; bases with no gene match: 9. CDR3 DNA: TGTGCCAGCAGTTCCCACAGGGGAACTTTTAGCAATCAGCCCCAGCATTTT. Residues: CASSSHRGTFSNQPQHF.

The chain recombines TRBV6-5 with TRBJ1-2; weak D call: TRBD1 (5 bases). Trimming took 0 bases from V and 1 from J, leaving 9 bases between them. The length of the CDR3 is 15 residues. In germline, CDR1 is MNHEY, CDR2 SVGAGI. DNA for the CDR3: TGTGCCAGCAGTTACTCGAGGACACTTAACTATGGCTACACCTTC. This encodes CASSYSRTLNYGYTF.

In nucleotides, the CDR3 is TGTGCCTGGACATGGGACAGGATATCTAGCGGGAGTGGGAATGAGCAGTTCTTC. Translation gives CAWTWDRISSGSGNEQFF. V and J are TRBV30 and TRBJ2-1; 10 nucleotides align to TRBD2. Looked up from germline, CDR1 is GTSNPN and CDR2 is SVGIG (reference sequence). The V gene end was trimmed by 4 bases and the J gene end by 7 bases; junction bases not matched to a gene: 19. The CDR3 extends over 18 amino acids. Combining the CDR3 with reference TRBV30 and TRBJ2-1 gives the whole variable domain SQTIHQWPATLVQPVGSPLSLECTVEGTSNPNLYWYRQAAGRGLQLLFYSVGIGQISSEVPQNLSASRPQDRQFILSSKKLLLSDSGFYLCAWTWDRISSGSGNEQFFGPGTRLTVL.

The CDR3 loop reads CASSARRAQRETQYF. The CDR3 nucleotides read TGTGCCAGCAGTGCCCGGAGGGCGCAGAGGGAGACCCAGTACTTC. This chain uses TRBV6-5 with TRBJ2-5, with D maybe TRBD2 (6 bases). Per germline, CDR1 MNHEY and CDR2 SVGAGI. The CDR3 length is 15 residues. Trimming shortened V by 5 bases and J by 5 bases, and 18 bases separated the two germline ends.